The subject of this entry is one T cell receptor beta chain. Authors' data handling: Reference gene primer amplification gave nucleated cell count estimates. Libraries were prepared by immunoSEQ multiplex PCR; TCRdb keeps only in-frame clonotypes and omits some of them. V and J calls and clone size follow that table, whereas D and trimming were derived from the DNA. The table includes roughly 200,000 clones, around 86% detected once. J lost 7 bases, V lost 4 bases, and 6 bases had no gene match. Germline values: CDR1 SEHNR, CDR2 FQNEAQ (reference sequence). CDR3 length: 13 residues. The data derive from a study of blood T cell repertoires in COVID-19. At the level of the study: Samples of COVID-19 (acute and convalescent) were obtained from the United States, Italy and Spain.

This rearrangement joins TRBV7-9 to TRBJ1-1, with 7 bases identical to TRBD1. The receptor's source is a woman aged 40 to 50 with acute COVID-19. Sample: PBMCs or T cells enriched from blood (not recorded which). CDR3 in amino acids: CASSSTGAGEAFF. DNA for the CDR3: TGTGCCAGCAGCTCCACAGGGGCTGGTGAAGCTTTCTTT.